Shown below are 9 T cell receptor beta chains from a single sample sequenced in a study of immune evolution from preneoplasia to lung adenocarcinoma. Clones were sequenced by immunoSEQ multiplex PCR, and TCRdb holds only the in-frame ones, with some missing. The sample lists fewer than 11,000 clones; 70% to 80% were seen once. The sequencing sample was made of FFPE minimally invasive lung adenocarcinoma tissue. The receptors derive from a person between 70 and 80 years old with lung adenocarcinoma.

This clone was detected only a few times. V is TRBV9 and J is TRBJ2-1, with TRBD2 matching 8 bases. V dropped 6 bases and J dropped 3; count of bases not matched to a gene: 14. The CDR3 sequence is 17 residues long. Germline V gives CDR1 SGDLS, CDR2 YYNGEE. CDR3 residues: CASIRRAERGLYNEQFF. As DNA, the CDR3 is TGTGCCAGCATTAGGAGGGCGGAGCGGGGGCTCTACAATGAGCAGTTCTTC.

This clone was observed once. V and J are TRBV6-1 and TRBJ2-3; D unclear. Looked up from germline, CDR1 is MNHNS and CDR2 is SASEGT. This CDR3 region has 15 residues. The V and J ends lost 1 base and 1 base respectively, with 9 bases between them. The CDR3 protein is CASSEGARGTDTQYF. The CDR3 DNA sequence: TGTGCCAGCAGTGAAGGAGCGCGCGGCACAGATACGCAGTATTTT.

The chain employs TRBV27 and TRBJ2-3; D may be TRBD1 (5 bases). The V gene's germline CDR1 is MNHEY and CDR2 SMNVEV (reference sequence). The CDR3 loop spans 16 amino acids. With 10 bases removed from V and 0 bases from J, the gap between germline ends came to 20 bases. CDR3 in amino acids: CATKIRQHSSTDTQYF. CDR3 coding DNA: TGTGCCACCAAAATCCGACAGCACTCTAGCACAGATACGCAGTATTTT.

The V gene is TRBV19, the J gene TRBJ1-5; weak D call: TRBD1 (5 bases). V was pared by 7 bases and J by 9 bases, with 16 bases between. CDR1 and CDR2 (germline): LNHDA, SQIVND (reference sequence). CDR3 length: 13 residues. Written as DNA, the CDR3 is TGTGCCAGTACGGCGGGGGGGGTTCGGCCCCAGCATTTT. Encoded protein: CASTAGGVRPQHF.

J is TRBJ2-1 and V is TRBV28; 7 bases match TRBD2. This CDR3 has 14 residues. J lost 6 bases, V lost 9 bases, and 11 bases had no gene match. In germline, CDR1 is MDHEN, CDR2 SYDVKM. The CDR3 bases are TGTGCCAGTGGACTAGTGAGGGGACGCAATGAGCAGTTCTTC. Amino acid sequence: CASGLVRGRNEQFF.

The chain is built from TRBV25-1 and TRBJ2-7; D is unresolved. CDR1 and CDR2 from the germline V gene are MGHDK and SYGVNS. There are 16 residues in the CDR3. Trimming took 3 bases from V and 3 from J, leaving 18 bases between them. CDR3 in DNA: TGTGCCAGCAGTGAGGGCCAGCAGGCTTTGTTCTACGAGCAGTACTTC. Its translation: CASSEGQQALFYEQYF.

The chain joins TRBV19 to TRBJ2-2; 7 bases fit TRBD2. CDR1 is LNHDA, CDR2 SQIVND, per germline (reference sequence). The V and J ends lost 7 bases and 1 base, in that order; junction bases with no gene match: 6. This CDR3 comprises 15 residues. The CDR3 bases are TGTGCCAGTAAACGGAGCGGGGTGAACACCGGGGAGCTGTTTTTT. Amino acids: CASKRSGVNTGELFF. The full variable domain, completed using reference TRBV19 and TRBJ2-2, is DGGITQSPKYLFRKEGQNVTLSCEQNLNHDAMYWYRQDPGQGLRLIYYSQIVNDFQKGDIAEGYSVSREKKESFPLTVTSAQKNPTAFYLCASKRSGVNTGELFFGEGSRLTVL.

This clone appeared a few times. The chain is built from TRBV6-1 and TRBJ1-6, with a possible D match to TRBD1 (6 bases). The CDR3 is 13 amino acids. Germline V gene data show CDR1 as MNHNS and CDR2 as SASEGT. The ends were cut back, 10 bases at V and 10 bases at J, with 17 bases in the middle. This chain's CDR3 is CATAGVFESPLHF. The CDR3 nucleotides read TGTGCCACCGCAGGGGTTTTTGAATCACCCCTCCACTTT.

The chain is built from TRBV27 and TRBJ2-2, with unresolved D. The CDR3 extends over 14 amino acids. The V gene lost 6 bases and the J gene lost 1 base, with 9 bases spanning the gap. Germline V gives CDR1 MNHEY, CDR2 SMNVEV (reference sequence). The CDR3 here is CASRIQGNTGELFF. The CDR3 nucleotides read TGTGCCAGCAGGATACAAGGGAACACCGGGGAGCTGTTTTTT.